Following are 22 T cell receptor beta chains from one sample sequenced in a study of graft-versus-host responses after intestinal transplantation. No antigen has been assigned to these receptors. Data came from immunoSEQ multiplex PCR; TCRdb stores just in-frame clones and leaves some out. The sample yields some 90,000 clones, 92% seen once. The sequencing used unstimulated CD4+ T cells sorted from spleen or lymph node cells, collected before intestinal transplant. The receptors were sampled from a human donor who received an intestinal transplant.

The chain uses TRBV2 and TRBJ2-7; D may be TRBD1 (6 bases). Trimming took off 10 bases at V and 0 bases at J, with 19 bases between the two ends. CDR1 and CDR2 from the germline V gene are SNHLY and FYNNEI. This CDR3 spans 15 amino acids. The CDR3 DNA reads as TGTGCCACCATGACAGGAGGATTTAGCTCCTACGAGCAGTACTTC. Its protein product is CATMTGGFSSYEQYF.

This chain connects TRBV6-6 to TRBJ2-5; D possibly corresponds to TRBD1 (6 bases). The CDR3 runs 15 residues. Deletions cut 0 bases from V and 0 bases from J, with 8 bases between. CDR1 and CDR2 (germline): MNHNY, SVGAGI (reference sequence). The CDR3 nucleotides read TGTGCCAGCAGTTACTCGCCAGGGGACCAAGAGACCCAGTACTTC. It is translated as CASSYSPGDQETQYF.

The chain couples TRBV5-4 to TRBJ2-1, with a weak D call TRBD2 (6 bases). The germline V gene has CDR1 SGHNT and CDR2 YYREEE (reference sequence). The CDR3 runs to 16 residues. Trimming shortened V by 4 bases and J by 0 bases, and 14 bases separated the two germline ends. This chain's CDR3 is CASSPGTSPSYNEQFF. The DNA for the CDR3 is TGTGCCAGCAGCCCCGGGACTTCCCCCTCCTACAATGAGCAGTTCTTC.

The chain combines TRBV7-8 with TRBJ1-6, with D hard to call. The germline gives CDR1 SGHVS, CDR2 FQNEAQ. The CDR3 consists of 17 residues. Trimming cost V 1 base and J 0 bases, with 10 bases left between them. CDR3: CASSLVLLSSYNSPLHF. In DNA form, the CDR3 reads TGTGCCAGCAGCTTAGTTCTCCTGAGCTCCTATAATTCACCCCTCCACTTT.

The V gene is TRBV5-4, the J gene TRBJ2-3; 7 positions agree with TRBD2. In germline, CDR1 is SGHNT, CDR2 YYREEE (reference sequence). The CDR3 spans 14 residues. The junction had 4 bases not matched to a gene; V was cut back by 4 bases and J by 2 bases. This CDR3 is CASSPGGTTDTQYF. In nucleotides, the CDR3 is TGTGCCAGCAGCCCCGGGGGGACCACAGATACGCAGTATTTT.

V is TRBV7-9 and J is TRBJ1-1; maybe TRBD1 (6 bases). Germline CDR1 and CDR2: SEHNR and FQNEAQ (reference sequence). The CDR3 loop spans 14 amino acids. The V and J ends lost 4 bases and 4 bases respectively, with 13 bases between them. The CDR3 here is CASSSGGRITEAFF. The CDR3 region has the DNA TGTGCCAGCAGCTCTGGGGGGCGGATCACTGAAGCTTTCTTT.

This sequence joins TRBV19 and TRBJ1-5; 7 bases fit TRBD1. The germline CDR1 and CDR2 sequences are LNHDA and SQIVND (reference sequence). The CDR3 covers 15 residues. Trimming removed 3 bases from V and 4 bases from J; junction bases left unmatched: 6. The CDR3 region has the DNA TGTGCCAGTAGTATGGCACAGGGGCAGAATCAGCCCCAGCATTTT. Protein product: CASSMAQGQNQPQHF.

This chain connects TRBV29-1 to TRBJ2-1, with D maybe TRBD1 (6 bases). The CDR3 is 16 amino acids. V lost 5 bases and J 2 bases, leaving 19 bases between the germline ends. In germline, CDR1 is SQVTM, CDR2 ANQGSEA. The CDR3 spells CSVRLRTETTYNEQFF. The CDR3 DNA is TGCAGCGTTCGACTTAGGACAGAAACTACCTACAATGAGCAGTTCTTC.

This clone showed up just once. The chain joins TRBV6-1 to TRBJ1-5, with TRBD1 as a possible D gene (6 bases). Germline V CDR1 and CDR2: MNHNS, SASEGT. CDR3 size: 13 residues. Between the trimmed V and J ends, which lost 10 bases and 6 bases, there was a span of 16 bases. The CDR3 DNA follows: TGTGCCACCAACAGGGTTGGGGGTCAGCCCCAGCATTTT. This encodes CATNRVGGQPQHF.

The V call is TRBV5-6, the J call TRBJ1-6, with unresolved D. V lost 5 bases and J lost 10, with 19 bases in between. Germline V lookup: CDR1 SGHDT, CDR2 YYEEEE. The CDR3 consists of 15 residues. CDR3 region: CASRATRSARSPLHF. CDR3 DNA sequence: TGTGCCAGCAGGGCAACTCGATCAGCAAGGTCACCCCTCCACTTT.

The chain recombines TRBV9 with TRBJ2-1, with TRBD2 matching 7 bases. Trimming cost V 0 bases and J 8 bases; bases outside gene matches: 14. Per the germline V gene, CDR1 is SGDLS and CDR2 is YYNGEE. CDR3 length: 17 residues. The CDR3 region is CASSVDGGTRPRDEQFF. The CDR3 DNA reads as TGTGCCAGCAGCGTAGACGGGGGGACGCGTCCGAGGGATGAGCAGTTCTTC.

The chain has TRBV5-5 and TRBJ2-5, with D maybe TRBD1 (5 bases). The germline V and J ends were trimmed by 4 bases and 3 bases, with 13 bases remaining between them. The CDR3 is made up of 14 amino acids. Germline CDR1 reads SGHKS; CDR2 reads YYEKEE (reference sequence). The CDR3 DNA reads TGTGCCAGCAGCATCCGCCCCAGGGAAGAGACCCAGTACTTC. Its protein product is CASSIRPREETQYF.

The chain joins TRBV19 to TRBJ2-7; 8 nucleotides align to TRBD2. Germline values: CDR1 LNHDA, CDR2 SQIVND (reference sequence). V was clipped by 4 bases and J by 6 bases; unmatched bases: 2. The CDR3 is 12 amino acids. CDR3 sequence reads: CASSTGGGEQYF. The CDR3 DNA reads TGTGCCAGTAGTACCGGGGGGGGCGAGCAGTACTTC.

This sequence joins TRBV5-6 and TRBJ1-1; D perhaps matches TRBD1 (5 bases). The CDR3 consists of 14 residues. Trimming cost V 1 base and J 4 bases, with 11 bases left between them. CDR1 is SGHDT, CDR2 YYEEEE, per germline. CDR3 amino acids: CASSLQRGPTEAFF. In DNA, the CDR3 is TGTGCCAGCAGCTTGCAGAGGGGACCCACTGAAGCTTTCTTT.

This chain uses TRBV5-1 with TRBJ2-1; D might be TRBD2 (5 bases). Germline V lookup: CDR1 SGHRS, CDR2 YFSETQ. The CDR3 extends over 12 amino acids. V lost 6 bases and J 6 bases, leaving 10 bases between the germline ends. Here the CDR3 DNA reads TGCGCCAGCAACTTCCGGGGCAATGAGCAGTTCTTC. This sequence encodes CASNFRGNEQFF. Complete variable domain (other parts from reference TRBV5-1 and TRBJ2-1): KAGVTQTPRYLIKTRGQQVTLSCSPISGHRSVSWYQQTPGQGLQFLFEYFSETQRNKGNFPGRFSGRQFSNSRSEMNVSTLELGDSALYLCASNFRGNEQFFGPGTRLTVL.

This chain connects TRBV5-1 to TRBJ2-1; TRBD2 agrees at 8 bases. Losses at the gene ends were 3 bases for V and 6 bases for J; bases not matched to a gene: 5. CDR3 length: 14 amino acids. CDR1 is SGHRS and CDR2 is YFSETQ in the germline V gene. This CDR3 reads CASSSGLEPNEQFF. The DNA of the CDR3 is TGCGCCAGCAGCTCGGGACTAGAACCCAATGAGCAGTTCTTC.

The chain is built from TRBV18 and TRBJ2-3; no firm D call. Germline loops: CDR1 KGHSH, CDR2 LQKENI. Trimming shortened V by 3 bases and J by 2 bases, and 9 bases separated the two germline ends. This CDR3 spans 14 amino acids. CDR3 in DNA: TGTGCCAGCTCACCGGCCGGGCTCACAGATACGCAGTATTTT. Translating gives CASSPAGLTDTQYF.

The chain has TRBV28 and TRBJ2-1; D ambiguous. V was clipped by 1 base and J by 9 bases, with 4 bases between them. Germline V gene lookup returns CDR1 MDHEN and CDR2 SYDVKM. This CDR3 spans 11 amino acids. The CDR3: CASSLYGEQFF. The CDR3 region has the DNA TGTGCCAGCAGTTTATATGGTGAGCAGTTCTTC.

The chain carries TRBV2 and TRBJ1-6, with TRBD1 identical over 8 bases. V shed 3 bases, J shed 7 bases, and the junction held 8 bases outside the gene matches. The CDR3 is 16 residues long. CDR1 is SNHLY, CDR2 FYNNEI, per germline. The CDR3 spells CASSDDRGGSNSPLHF. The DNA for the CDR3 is TGTGCCAGCAGTGATGACAGGGGAGGGTCGAATTCACCCCTCCACTTT. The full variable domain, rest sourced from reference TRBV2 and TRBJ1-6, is EPEVTQTPSHQVTQMGQEVILRCVPISNHLYFYWYRQILGQKVEFLVSFYNNEISEKSEIFDDQFSVERPDGSNFTLKIRSTKLEDSAMYFCASSDDRGGSNSPLHFGNGTRLTVT.

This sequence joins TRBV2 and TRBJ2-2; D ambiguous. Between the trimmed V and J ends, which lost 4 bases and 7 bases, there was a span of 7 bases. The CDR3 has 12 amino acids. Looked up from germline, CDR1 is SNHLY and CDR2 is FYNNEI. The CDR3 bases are TGTGCCAGCAGTGGGATGGGCGGGGAGCTGTTTTTT. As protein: CASSGMGGELFF.

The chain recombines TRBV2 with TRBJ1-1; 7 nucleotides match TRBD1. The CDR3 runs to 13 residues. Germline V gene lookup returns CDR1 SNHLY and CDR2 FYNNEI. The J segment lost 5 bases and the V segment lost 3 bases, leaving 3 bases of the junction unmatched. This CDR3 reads CASSDGRGTEAFF. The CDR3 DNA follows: TGTGCCAGCAGTGACGGCAGGGGGACTGAAGCTTTCTTT.

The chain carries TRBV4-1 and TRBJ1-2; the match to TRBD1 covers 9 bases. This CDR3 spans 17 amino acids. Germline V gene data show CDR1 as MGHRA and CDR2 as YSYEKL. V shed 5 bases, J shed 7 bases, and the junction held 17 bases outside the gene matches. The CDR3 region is CASSTLRRTGTGIGYTF. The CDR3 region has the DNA TGCGCCAGCAGCACCCTACGGCGGACAGGGACAGGGATTGGCTACACCTTC.